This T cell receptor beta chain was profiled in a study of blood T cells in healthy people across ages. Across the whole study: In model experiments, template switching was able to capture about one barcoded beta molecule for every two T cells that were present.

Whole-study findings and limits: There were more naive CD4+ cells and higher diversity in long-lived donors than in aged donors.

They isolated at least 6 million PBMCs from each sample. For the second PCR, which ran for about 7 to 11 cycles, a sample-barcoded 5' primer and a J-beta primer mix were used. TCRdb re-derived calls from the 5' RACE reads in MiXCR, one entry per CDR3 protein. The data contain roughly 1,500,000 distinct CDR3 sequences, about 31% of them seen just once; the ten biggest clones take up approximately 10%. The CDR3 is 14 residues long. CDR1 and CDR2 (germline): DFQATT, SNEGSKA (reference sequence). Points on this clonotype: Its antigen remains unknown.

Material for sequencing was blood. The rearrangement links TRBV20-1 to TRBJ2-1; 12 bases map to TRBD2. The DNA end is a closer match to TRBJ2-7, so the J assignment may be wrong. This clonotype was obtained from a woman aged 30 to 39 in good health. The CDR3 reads CSACRLAGAYEQYF. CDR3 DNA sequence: TGCAGTGCTTGCAGACTAGCGGGGGCCTACGAGCAGTACTTC.